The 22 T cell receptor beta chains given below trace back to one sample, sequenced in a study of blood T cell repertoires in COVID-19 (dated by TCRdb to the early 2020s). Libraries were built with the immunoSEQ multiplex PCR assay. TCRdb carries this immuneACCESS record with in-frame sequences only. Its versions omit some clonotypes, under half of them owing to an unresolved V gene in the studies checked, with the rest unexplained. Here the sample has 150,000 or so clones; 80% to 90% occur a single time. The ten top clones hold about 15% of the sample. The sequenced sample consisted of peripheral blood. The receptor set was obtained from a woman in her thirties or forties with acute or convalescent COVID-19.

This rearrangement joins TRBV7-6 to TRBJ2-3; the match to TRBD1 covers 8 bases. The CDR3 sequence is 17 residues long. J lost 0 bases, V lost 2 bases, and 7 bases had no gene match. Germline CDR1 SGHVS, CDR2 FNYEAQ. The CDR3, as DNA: TGTGCCAGCAGCTTATCCCCGACAGGGGTCAGCACAGATACGCAGTATTTT. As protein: CASSLSPTGVSTDTQYF.

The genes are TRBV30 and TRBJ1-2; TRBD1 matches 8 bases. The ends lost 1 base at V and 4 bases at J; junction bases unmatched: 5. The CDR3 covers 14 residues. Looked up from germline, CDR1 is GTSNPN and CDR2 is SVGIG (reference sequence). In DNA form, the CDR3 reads TGTGCCTGGAGTGCGGACAGGGTCGGCTATGGCTACACCTTC. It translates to CAWSADRVGYGYTF.

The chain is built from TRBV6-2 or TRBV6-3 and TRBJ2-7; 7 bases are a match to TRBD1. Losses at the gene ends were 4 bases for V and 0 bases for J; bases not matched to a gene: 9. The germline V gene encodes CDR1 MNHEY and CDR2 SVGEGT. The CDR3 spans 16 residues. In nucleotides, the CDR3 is TGTGCCAGCAGTTCCCCCGGGACAGTCCTCTCCTACGAGCAGTACTTC. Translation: CASSSPGTVLSYEQYF.

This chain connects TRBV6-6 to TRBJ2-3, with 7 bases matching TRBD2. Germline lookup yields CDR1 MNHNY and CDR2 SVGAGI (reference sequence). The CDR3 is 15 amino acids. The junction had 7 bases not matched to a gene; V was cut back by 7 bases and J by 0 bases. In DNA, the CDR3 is TGTGCCAGCACCCTTGGCGGGAGCAGCACAGATACGCAGTATTTT. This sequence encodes CASTLGGSSTDTQYF.

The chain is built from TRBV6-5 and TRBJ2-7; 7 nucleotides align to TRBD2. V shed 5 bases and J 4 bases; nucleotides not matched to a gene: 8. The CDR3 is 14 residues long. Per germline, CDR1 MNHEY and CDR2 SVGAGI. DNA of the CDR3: TGTGCCAGCAGTCCGTCCCGGGACTATTACGAGCAGTACTTC. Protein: CASSPSRDYYEQYF.

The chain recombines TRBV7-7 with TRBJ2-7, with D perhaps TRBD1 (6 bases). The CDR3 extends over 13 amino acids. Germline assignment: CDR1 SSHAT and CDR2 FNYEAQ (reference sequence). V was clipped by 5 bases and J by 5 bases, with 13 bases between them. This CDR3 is CASSINRENEQYF. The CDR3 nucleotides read TGTGCCAGCAGCATTAACAGGGAGAACGAGCAGTACTTC.

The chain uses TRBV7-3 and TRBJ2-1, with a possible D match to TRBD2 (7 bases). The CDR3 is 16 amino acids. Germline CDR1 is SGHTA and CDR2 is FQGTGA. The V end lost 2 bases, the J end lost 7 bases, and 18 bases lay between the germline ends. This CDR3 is CASSLGVAGAFNEQFF. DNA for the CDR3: TGTGCCAGCAGCTTAGGGGTCGCGGGGGCCTTTAATGAGCAGTTCTTC.

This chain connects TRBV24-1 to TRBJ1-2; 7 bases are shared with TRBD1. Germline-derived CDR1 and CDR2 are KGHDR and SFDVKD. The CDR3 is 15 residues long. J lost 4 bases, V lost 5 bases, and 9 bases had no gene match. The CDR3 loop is CATSAPGTVGYGYTF. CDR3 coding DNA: TGTGCCACCAGTGCGCCAGGGACAGTCGGCTATGGCTACACCTTC.

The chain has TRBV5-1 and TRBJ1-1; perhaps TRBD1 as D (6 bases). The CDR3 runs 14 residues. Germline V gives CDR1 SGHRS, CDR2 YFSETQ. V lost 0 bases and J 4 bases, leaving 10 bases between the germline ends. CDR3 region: CASSLEAGVTEAFF. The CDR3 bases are TGCGCCAGCAGCTTGGAGGCAGGGGTCACTGAAGCTTTCTTT.

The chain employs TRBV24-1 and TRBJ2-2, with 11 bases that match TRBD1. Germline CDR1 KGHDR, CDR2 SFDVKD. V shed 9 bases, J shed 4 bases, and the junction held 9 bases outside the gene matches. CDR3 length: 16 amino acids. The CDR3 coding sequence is TGTGCCACCTCGTACTCCGGGACAGGGGGCACCGGGGAGCTGTTTTTT. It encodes CATSYSGTGGTGELFF.

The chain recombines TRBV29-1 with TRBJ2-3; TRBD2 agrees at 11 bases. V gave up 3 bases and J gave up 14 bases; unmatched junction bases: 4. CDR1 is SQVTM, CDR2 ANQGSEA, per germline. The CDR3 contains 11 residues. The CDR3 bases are TGCAGCGTTGACTTACTAGCGGGAGTGTATTTT. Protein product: CSVDLLAGVYF.

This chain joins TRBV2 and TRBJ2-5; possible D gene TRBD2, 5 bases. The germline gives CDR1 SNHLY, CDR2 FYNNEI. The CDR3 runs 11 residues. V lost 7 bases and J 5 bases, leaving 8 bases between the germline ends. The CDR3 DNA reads TGTGCCAGCAACGGCGGGGAGACCCAGTACTTC. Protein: CASNGGETQYF. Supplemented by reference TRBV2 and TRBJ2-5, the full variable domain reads EPEVTQTPSHQVTQMGQEVILRCVPISNHLYFYWYRQILGQKVEFLVSFYNNEISEKSEIFDDQFSVERPDGSNFTLKIRSTKLEDSAMYFCASNGGETQYFGPGTRLLVL.

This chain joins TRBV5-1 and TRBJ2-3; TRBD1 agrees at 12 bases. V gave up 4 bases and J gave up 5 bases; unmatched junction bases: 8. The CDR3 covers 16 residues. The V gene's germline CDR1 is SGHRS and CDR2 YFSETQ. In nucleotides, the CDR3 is TGCGCCAGCAGCGCTACCGGGACAGGGGGCAGAGATACGCAGTATTTT. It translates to CASSATGTGGRDTQYF.

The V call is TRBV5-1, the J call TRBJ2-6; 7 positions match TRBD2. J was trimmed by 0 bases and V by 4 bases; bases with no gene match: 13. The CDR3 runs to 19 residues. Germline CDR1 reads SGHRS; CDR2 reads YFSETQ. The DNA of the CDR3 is TGCGCCAGCAGCCCGGGACTAATGGGGGGATTCTCTGGGGCCAACGTCCTGACTTTC. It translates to CASSPGLMGGFSGANVLTF.

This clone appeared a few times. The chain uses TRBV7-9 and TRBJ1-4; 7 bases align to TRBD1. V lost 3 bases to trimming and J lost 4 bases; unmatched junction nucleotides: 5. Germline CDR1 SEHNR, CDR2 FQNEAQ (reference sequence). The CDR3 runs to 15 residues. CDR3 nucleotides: TGTGCCAGCAGCTTTCGAGGACAGGTTAATGAAAAACTGTTTTTT. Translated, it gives CASSFRGQVNEKLFF.

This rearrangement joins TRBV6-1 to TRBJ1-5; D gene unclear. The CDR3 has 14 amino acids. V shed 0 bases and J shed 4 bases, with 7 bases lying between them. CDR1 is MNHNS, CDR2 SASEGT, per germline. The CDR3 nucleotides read TGTGCCAGCAGTGAAGCGTCAGCGAATCAGCCCCAGCATTTT. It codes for CASSEASANQPQHF.

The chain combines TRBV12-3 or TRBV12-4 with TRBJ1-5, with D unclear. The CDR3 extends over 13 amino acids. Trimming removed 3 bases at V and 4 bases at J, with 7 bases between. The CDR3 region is CASSLYGNQPQHF. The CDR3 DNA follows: TGTGCCAGCAGTTTGTACGGGAATCAGCCCCAGCATTTT.

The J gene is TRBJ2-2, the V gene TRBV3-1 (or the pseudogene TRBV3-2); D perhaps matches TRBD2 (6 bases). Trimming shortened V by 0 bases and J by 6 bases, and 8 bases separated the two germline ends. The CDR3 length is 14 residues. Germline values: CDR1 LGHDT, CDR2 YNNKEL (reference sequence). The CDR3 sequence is CASSQDSGAGELFF. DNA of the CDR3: TGTGCCAGCAGCCAAGATTCGGGGGCCGGGGAGCTGTTTTTT.

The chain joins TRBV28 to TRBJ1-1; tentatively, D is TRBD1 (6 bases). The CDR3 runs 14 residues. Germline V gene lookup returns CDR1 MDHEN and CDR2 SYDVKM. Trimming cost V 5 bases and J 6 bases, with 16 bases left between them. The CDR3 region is CASSEPGQISEAFF. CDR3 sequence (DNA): TGTGCCAGCAGTGAACCGGGACAAATCTCTGAAGCTTTCTTT.

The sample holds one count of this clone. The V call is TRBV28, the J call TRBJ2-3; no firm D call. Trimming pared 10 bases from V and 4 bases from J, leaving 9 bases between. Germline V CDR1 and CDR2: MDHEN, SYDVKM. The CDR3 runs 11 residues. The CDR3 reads CAIRGPDTQYF. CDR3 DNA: TGTGCCATTCGAGGTCCAGATACGCAGTATTTT.

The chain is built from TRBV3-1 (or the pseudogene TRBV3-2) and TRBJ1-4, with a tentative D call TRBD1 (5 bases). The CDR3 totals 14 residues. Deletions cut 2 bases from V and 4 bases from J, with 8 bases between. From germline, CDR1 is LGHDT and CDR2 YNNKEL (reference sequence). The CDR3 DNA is TGTGCCAGCAGCCAACGGGGGGGTAATGAAAAACTGTTTTTT. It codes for CASSQRGGNEKLFF.

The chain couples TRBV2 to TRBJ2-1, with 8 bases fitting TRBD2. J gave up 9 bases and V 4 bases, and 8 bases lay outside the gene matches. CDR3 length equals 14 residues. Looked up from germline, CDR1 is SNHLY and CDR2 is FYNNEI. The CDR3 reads CASSGPAGGGEQFF. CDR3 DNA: TGTGCCAGCAGTGGGCCGGCGGGGGGAGGTGAGCAGTTCTTC.